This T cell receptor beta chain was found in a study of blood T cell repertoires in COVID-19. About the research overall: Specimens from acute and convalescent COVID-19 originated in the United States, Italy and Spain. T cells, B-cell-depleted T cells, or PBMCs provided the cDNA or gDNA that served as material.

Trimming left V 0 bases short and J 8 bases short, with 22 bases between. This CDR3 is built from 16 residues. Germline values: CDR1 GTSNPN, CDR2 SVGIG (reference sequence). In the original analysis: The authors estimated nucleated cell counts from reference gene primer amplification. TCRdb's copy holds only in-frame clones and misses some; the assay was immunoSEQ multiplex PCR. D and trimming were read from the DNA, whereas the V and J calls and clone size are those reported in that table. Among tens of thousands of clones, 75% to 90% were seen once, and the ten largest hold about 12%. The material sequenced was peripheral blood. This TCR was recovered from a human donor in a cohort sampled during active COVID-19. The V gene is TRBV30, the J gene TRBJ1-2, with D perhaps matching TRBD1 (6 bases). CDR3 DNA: TGTGCCTGGAGTGTATTACTTGGGTCAGGGGATCGCGGCTACACCTTC. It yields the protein CAWSVLLGSGDRGYTF.